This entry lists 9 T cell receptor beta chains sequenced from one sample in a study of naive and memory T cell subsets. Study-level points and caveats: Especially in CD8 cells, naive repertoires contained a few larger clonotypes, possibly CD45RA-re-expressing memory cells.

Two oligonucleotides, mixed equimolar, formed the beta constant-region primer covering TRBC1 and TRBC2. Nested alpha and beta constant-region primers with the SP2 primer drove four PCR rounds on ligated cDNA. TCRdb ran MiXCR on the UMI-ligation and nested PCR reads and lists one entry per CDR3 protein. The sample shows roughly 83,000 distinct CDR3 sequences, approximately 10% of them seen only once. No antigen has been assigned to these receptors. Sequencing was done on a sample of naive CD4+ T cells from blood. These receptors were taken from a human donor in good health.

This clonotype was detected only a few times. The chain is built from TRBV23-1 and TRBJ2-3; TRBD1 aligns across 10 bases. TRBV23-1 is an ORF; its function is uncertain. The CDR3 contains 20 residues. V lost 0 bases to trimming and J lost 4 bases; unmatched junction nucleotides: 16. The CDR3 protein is CASSQSSLFDRGRPADTQYF. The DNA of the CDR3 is TGCGCCAGCAGTCAATCGAGTCTTTTTGACAGGGGGCGCCCGGCAGATACGCAGTATTTT.

The DNA of the CDR3 is TGTGCCAGCACCGATACCCTGGGGGAGAACACTGAAGCTTTCTTT. This codes for CASTDTLGENTEAFF. J is TRBJ1-1 and V is TRBV6-2 or TRBV6-3; possible D gene TRBD1, 5 bases. Germline CDR1 reads MNHEY; CDR2 reads SVGEGT. V was trimmed by 7 bases and J by 1 base, leaving 16 bases between them. There are 15 residues in the CDR3.

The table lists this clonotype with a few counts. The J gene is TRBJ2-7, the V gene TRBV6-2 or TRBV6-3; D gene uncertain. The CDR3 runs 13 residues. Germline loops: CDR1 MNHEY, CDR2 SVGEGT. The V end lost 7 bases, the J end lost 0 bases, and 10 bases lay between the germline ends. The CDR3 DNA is TGTGCCAGCATACCCCGGAGCTCCTACGAGCAGTACTTC. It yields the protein CASIPRSSYEQYF.

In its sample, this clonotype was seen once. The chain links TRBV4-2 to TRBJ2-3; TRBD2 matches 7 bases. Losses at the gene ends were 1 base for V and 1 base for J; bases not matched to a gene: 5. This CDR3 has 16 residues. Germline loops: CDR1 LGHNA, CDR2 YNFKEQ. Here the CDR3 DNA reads TGTGCCAGCAGCCAAGGAGGACTAGGGGGCACAGATACGCAGTATTTT. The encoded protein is CASSQGGLGGTDTQYF.

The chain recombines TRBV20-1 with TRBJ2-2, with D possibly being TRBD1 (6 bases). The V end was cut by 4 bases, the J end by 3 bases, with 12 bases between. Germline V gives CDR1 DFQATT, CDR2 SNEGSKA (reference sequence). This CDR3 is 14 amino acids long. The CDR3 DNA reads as TGCAGTGCTACAACAGGGTTGGACACCGGGGAGCTGTTTTTT. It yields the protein CSATTGLDTGELFF.

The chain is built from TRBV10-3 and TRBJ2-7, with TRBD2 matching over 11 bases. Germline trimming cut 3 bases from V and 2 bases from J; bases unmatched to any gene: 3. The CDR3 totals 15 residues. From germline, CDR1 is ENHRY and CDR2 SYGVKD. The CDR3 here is CAISEVAGGAYEQYF. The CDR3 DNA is TGTGCCATCAGTGAAGTAGCGGGAGGGGCCTACGAGCAGTACTTC.

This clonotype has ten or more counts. CDR3 nucleotide sequence: TGTGCCAGCAAGGAATTCGCGAACACCGGGGAGCTGTTTTTT. As protein: CASKEFANTGELFF. V is TRBV6-2 or TRBV6-3 and J is TRBJ2-2; unclear D gene. The CDR3 runs 14 residues. In germline, CDR1 is MNHEY, CDR2 SVGEGT. Trimming removed 7 bases from V and 0 bases from J, with 9 bases in between.

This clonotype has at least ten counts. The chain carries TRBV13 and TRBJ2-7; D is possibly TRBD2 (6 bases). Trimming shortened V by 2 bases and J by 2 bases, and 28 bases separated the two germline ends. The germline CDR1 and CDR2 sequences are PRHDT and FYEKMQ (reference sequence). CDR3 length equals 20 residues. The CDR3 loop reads CASSLRHGLSGGGGAYEQYF. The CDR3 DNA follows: TGTGCCAGCAGCTTACGCCACGGACTAAGCGGTGGTGGAGGGGCCTACGAGCAGTACTTC.

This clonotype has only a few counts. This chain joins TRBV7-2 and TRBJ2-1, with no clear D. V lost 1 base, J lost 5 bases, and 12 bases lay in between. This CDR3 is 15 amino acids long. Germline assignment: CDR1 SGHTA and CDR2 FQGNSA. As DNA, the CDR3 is TGTGCCAGCAGCTTAGAAATCTCTCCGAACAATGAGCAGTTCTTC. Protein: CASSLEISPNNEQFF.